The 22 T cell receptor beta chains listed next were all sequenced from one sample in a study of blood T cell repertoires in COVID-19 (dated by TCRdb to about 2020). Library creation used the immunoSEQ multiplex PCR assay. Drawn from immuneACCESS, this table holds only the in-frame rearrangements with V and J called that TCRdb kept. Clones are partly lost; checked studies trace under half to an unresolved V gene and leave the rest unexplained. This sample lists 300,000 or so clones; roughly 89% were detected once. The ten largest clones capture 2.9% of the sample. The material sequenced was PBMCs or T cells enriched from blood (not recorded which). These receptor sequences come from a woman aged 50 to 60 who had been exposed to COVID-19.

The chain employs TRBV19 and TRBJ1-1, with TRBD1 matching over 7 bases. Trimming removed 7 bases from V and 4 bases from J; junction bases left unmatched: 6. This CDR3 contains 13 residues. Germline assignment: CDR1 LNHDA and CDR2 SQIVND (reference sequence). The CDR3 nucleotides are TGTGCCAGTAAGGAGGGGGCGATCACTGAAGCTTTCTTT. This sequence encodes CASKEGAITEAFF.

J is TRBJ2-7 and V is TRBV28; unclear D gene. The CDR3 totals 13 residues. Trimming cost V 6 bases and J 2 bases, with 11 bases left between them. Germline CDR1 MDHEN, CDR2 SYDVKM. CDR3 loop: CASSSEAPYEQYF. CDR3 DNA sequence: TGTGCCAGCAGCTCCGAGGCTCCCTACGAGCAGTACTTC.

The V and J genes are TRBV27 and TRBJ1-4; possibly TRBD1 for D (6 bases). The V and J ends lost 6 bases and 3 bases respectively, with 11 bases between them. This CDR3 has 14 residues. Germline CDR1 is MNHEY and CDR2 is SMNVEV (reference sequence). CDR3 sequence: CASSLRGSNEKLFF. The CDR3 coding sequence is TGTGCCAGCAGCCTCAGGGGATCTAATGAAAAACTGTTTTTT.

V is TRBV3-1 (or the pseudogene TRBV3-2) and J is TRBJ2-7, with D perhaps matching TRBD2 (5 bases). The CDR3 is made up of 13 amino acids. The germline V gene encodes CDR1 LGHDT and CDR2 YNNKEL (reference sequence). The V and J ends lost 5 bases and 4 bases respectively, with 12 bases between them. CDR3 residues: CASSAAGRYEQYF. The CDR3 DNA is TGTGCCAGCAGCGCCGCGGGCCGTTACGAGCAGTACTTC.

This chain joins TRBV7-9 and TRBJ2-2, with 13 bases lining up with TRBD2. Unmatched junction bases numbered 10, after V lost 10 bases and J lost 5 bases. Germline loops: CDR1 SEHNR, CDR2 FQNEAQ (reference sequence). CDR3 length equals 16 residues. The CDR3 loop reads CATRTSGGRRTGELFF. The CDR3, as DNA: TGTGCCACCCGGACTAGCGGGGGAAGGAGGACCGGGGAGCTGTTTTTT.

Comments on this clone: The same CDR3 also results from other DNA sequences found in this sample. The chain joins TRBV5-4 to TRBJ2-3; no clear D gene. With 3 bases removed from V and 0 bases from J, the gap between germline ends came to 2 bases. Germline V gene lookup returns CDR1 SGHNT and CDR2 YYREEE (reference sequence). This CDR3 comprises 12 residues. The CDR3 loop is CASSSSTDTQYF. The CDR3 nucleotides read TGTGCCAGCAGCTCTAGCACAGATACGCAGTATTTT.

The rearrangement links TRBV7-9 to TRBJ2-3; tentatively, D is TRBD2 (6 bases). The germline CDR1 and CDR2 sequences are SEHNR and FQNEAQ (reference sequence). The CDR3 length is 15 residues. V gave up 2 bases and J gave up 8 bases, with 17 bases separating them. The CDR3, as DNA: TGTGCCAGCAGCTTACCCCGGGACTTTGGAGGTACGCAGTATTTT. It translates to CASSLPRDFGGTQYF. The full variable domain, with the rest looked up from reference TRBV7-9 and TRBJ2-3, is DTGVSQNPRHKITKRGQNVTFRCDPISEHNRLYWYRQTLGQGPEFLTYFQNEAQLEKSRLLSDRFSAERPKGSFSTLEIQRTEQGDSAMYLCASSLPRDFGGTQYFGPGTRLTVL.

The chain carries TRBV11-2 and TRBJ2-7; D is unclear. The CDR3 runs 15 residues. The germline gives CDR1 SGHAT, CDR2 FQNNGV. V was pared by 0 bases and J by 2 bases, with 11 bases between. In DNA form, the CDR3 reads TGTGCCAGCAGCTTAGATGGTCGGAGTGCCTACGAGCAGTACTTC. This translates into CASSLDGRSAYEQYF. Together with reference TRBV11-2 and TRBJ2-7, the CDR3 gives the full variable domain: EAGVAQSPRYKIIEKRQSVAFWCNPISGHATLYWYQQILGQGPKLLIQFQNNGVVDDSQLPKDRFSAERLKGVDSTLKIQPAKLEDSAVYLCASSLDGRSAYEQYFGPGTRLTVT.

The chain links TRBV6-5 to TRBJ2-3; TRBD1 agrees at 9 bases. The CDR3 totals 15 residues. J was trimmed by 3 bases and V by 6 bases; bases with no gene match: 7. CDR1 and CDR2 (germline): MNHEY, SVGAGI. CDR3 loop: CASRATGGSTDTQYF. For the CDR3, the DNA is TGTGCCAGCAGAGCGACAGGGGGATCGACAGATACGCAGTATTTT.

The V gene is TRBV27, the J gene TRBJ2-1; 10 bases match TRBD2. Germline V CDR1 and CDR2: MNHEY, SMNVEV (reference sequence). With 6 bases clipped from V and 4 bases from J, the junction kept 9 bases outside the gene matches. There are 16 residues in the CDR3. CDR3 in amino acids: CASRPYSSGGYNEQFF. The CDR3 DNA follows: TGTGCCAGCAGACCCTACTCTAGCGGGGGTTACAATGAGCAGTTCTTC.

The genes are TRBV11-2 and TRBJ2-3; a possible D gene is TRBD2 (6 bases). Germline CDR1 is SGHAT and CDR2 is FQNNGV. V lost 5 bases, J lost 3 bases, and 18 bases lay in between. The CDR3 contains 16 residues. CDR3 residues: CASSPGVVGGTDTQYF. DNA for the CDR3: TGTGCCAGCAGCCCGGGGGTAGTGGGGGGAACAGATACGCAGTATTTT. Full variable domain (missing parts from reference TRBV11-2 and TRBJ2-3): EAGVAQSPRYKIIEKRQSVAFWCNPISGHATLYWYQQILGQGPKLLIQFQNNGVVDDSQLPKDRFSAERLKGVDSTLKIQPAKLEDSAVYLCASSPGVVGGTDTQYFGPGTRLTVL.

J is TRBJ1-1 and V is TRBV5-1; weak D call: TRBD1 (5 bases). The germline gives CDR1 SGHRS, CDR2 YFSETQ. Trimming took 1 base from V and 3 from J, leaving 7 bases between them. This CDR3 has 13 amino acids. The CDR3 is CASSLQGDTEAFF. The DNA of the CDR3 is TGCGCCAGCAGCTTGCAGGGTGACACTGAAGCTTTCTTT.

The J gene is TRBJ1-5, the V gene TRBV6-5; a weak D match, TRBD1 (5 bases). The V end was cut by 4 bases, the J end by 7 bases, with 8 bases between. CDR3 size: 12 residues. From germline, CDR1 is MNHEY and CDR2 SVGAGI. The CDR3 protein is CASSLPGQPQHF. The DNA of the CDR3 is TGTGCCAGCAGTTTACCAGGGCAGCCCCAGCATTTT.

The CDR3 here is CASSGGGGGYSPLHF. CDR3 DNA: TGTGCCAGCAGTGGGGGGGGAGGAGGTTATTCACCCCTCCACTTT. The rearrangement uses TRBV9 and TRBJ1-6; D might be TRBD1 (5 bases). The germline CDR1 and CDR2 sequences are SGDLS and YYNGEE. V was clipped by 5 bases and J by 8 bases, with 17 bases between them. The CDR3 has 15 residues.

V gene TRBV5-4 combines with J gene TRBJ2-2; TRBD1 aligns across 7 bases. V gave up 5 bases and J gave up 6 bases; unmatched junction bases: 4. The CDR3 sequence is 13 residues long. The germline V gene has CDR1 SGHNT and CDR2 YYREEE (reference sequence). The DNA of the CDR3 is TGTGCCAGCAGGAAAACAGGGGCCGGGGAGCTGTTTTTT. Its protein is CASRKTGAGELFF. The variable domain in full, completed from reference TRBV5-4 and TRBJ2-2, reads ETGVTQSPTHLIKTRGQQVTLRCSSQSGHNTVSWYQQALGQGPQFIFQYYREEENGRGNFPPRFSGLQFPNYSSELNVNALELDDSALYLCASRKTGAGELFFGEGSRLTVL.

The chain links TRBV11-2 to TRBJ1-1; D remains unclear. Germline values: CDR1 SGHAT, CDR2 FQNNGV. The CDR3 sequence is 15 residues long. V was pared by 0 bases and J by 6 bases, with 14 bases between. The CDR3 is CASSLEPGPTAEAFF. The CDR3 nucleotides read TGTGCCAGCAGCTTAGAGCCGGGTCCGACGGCTGAAGCTTTCTTT.

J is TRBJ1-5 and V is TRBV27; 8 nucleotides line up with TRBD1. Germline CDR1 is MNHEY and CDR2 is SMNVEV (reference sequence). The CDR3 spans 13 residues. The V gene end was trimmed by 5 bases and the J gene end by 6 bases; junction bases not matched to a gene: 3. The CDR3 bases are TGTGCCAGCAGTCCCGGACAGGGTCAGCCCCAGCATTTT. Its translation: CASSPGQGQPQHF.

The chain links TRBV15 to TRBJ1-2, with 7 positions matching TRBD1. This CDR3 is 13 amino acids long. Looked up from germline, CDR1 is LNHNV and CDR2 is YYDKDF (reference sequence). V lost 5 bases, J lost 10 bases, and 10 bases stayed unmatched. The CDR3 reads CATSAGGPGDYTF. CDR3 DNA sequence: TGTGCCACCAGCGCAGGGGGGCCCGGGGACTACACCTTC.

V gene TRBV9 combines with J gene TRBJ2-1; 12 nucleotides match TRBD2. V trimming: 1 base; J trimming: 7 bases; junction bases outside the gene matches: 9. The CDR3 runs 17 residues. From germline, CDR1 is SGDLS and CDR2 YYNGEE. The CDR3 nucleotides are TGTGCCAGCAGCGTACACCCACTAGCGGGGGGTGGAAATGAGCAGTTCTTC. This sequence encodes CASSVHPLAGGGNEQFF. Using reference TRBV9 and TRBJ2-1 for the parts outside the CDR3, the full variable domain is DSGVTQTPKHLITATGQRVTLRCSPRSGDLSVYWYQQSLDQGLQFLIQYYNGEERAKGNILERFSAQQFPDLHSELNLSSLELGDSALYFCASSVHPLAGGGNEQFFGPGTRLTVL.

The CDR3 nucleotides are TGTGCCAGCAGCCCGCGGACAGGGCAGAACACTGAAGCTTTCTTT. It codes for CASSPRTGQNTEAFF. The rearrangement uses TRBV7-2 and TRBJ1-1, with TRBD1 identical over 8 bases. CDR3 size: 15 residues. Germline CDR1 SGHTA, CDR2 FQGNSA. The V segment lost 5 bases and the J segment 1 base; nucleotides outside the gene matches: 6. The entire variable domain, with the rest obtained from reference TRBV7-2 and TRBJ1-1, is as follows: GAGVSQSPSNKVTEKGKDVELRCDPISGHTALYWYRQSLGQGLEFLIYFQGNSAPDKSGLPSDRFSAERTGGSVSTLTIQRTQQEDSAVYLCASSPRTGQNTEAFFGQGTRLTVV.

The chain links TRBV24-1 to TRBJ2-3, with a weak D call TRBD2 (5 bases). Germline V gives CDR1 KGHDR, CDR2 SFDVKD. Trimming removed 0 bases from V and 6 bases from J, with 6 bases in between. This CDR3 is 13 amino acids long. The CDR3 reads CATSDLGGDTQYF. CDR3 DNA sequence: TGTGCCACCAGTGATTTGGGCGGGGATACGCAGTATTTT.

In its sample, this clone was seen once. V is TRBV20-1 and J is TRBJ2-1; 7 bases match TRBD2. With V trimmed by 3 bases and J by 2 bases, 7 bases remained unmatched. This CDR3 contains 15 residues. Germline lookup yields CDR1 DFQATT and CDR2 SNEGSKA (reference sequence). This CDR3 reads CSASRRGTPYNEQFF. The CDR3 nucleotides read TGCAGTGCTAGTCGGCGGGGGACCCCCTACAATGAGCAGTTCTTC.